This T cell receptor beta chain was sequenced during a study of cytomegalovirus exposure and HLA in healthy donors. Study at large: The same platform was used for the 110 or so validation repertoires and the roughly 730 first-cohort repertoires, a later analysis reported.

Worth noting for this clone: Its specificity is unknown.

General study findings and limits: Overall, around 160 TCR beta chains were annotated as cytomegalovirus-associated.

The germline gives CDR1 DFQATT, CDR2 SNEGSKA (reference sequence). This CDR3 comprises 11 residues. The ends were cut back, 3 bases at V and 2 bases at J, with 5 bases in the middle. The assay was immunoSEQ multiplex PCR, and TCRdb's table has in-frame clones only and misses some. The sample contains nearly 110,000 clones, about 88% of which appear only once. This TCR derives from a woman younger than 35 in good health and CMV-seropositive. The V call is TRBV20-1, the J call TRBJ2-7; no firm D call. The specimen sequenced was PBMCs. The CDR3 here is CSARSAYEQYV. In DNA, the CDR3 is TGCAGTGCTAGGAGCGCCTACGAGCAGTACGTC.